A selection of T cell receptor beta chains follows, all from one sample in a study of blood T cell repertoires in COVID-19. Method: immunoSEQ multiplex PCR; TCRdb's copy keeps in-frame clones and lacks some. The repertoire has 220,000 or so clones, about 86% of them found once; the top ten carry roughly 10%. Sequenced sample: peripheral blood. These receptors all come from a woman aged 45-65 years with COVID-19, enrolled during active disease. The CDR3 runs from the conserved cysteine through the conserved F or W. Each record gives: V gene, CDR3 protein.

V: TRBV5-6
CDR3: CASSLTGGGYNEQFF

V: TRBV6-5
CDR3: CASRGSGGGEQYF

V: TRBV28
CDR3: CASSLSTSGGRWSPLHF

V: TRBV5-1
CDR3: CASSLAGGDSPLHF

V: TRBV6-5
CDR3: CASSRQGAAYGYTF

V: TRBV6-1
CDR3: CASSETVPGPRDTEAFF

V: TRBV5-6
CDR3: CASSLGLAGGKETQYF

V: TRBV10-3
CDR3: CAISQGGKLNQPQHF

V: TRBV4-1
CDR3: CASSQTGQGIINSPLHF

V: TRBV19
CDR3: CASSTPTRGQGKTQYF

V: TRBV3-1/TRBV3-2
CDR3: CASSPTNTGELFF

V: TRBV3-1/TRBV3-2
CDR3: CASSQASVGGISDVDTQYF

V: TRBV10-2
CDR3: CASTAYREAEAFF

V: TRBV6-5
CDR3: CASSSDRAGDTQYF

V: TRBV7-2
CDR3: CASSSGRTGLNEKLFF

V: TRBV11-2
CDR3: CASSRTVYEQYF

V: TRBV19
CDR3: CASSFGEWGYTF

V: TRBV23-1
CDR3: CASSQSANTEAFF

V: TRBV27
CDR3: CASSFRGSADTQYF

V: TRBV19
CDR3: CASSIGQKETQYF

V: TRBV10-3
CDR3: CAINAGADTQYF

V: TRBV2
CDR3: CASPGQGLSGYTF

V: TRBV6-2/TRBV6-3
CDR3: CASSPWQRNGQPQHF

V: TRBV3-1/TRBV3-2
CDR3: CASSQDRERGGRGTYNEQFF

V: TRBV15
CDR3: CATSRVIADTQYF

V: TRBV5-5
CDR3: CASSLREGDTQYF

V: TRBV10-3
CDR3: CAISPAGGTQPQHF

V: TRBV30
CDR3: CAWSVPGGGSGLTEAFF

V: TRBV6-6
CDR3: CASRSSGAGNTIYF

V: TRBV29-1
CDR3: CSADRSRGTGELFF

V: TRBV10-2
CDR3: CASRSSFNQPQHF